The rows below give T cell receptor beta chains drawn from one sample of a study of T cell changes during pregnancy in multiple sclerosis. Here immunoSEQ multiplex PCR was the method, and the copy in TCRdb shows in-frame clones only, minus some. Here the sample spans about 51,000 clones, approximately 94% being singletons. This specimen was CD4+ T cells from peripheral blood mononuclear cells, taken in the second trimester of pregnancy. The source is a female donor with multiple sclerosis, enrolled in a pregnancy study. Both conserved end residues are part of each CDR3. D genes are given only for firm matches. Expanded clones are given a class, and other clones once, few, many or no size at all.

NA,TRBJ1-3,TRBV29-1,NA,TGCAGCGTTGATTCGAGACACAGCTCTGGAAACACCATATATTTT,CSVDSRHSSGNTIYF
NA,TRBJ2-1,TRBV9,TRBD2,TGTGCCAGCAGCTCAAACCACAAAACACCGGGACTAGCGGTAAACAATGAGCAGTTCTTC,CASSSNHKTPGLAVNNEQFF
NA,TRBJ2-7,TRBV5-1,NA,TGCGCCAGCAGCTCGACGGCAGGTGCCCTCTACGAGCAGTACTTC,CASSSTAGALYEQYF
NA,TRBJ1-2,TRBV19,NA,TGTGCCTCGGGCGGGGTACACTATGGCTACACCTTC,CASGGVHYGYTF
NA,TRBJ1-1,TRBV29-1,NA,TGCAGCGTTCAGGGGTTCGCTGAAGCTTTCTTT,CSVQGFAEAFF
NA,TRBJ2-3,TRBV14,TRBD1,TGTGCCAGCAGCCTAGGGACAGGTCTTAACACAGATACGCAGTATTTT,CASSLGTGLNTDTQYF
NA,TRBJ2-5,TRBV19,TRBD2,TGTGCCAGTAGTCCGTGGAAGACCGGGGGGCAAGAGACCCAGTACTTC,CASSPWKTGGQETQYF
NA,TRBJ1-5,TRBV5-4,NA,TGTGCCAGCAGCTTGCAATTCGGGCAGCCCCAGCATTTT,CASSLQFGQPQHF
NA,TRBJ1-6,TRBV4-1,NA,TGCGCCAGCAGCAAACCTAACGGGTCACCCCTCCACTTT,CASSKPNGSPLHF
NA,TRBJ1-3,TRBV7-6,NA,TGTGCCAGCACCTCTCGAGGGGGTGGAAACACCATATATTTT,CASTSRGGGNTIYF
once,TRBJ1-1,TRBV27,TRBD1,TGTGCCAGCAGTTTACGGGCAGGGGGCACTGAAGCTTTCTTT,CASSLRAGGTEAFF
NA,TRBJ2-7,TRBV4-1,TRBD1,TGCGCCAGCAGCCACCACCCGGGACAGAGCTCCTACGAGCAGTACTTC,CASSHHPGQSSYEQYF
NA,TRBJ2-3,TRBV19,TRBD2,TGTGCCAGTAGTTTAGGGACTAGCGGGGGGGTCATCACAGATACGCAGTATTTT,CASSLGTSGGVITDTQYF
once,TRBJ2-7,TRBV4-3,TRBD1,TGCGCCAGCAGCTTAGGGGACAGGGGGCTTGGGGAGCAGTACTTC,CASSLGDRGLGEQYF
NA,TRBJ1-4,TRBV4-3,TRBD1,TGCGCCAGCAGCTGGACGGACAGGGGAGCTAATGAAAAACTGTTTTTT,CASSWTDRGANEKLFF
NA,TRBJ1-1,TRBV7-2,NA,TGTGCCAGCAGCTCCTACACAGGTCCTGAAGCTTTCTTT,CASSSYTGPEAFF
NA,TRBJ1-1,TRBV11-1,NA,TGTGCCAGCAGCTTAGGTAACAGGAACACTGAAGCTTTCTTT,CASSLGNRNTEAFF
NA,TRBJ2-3,TRBV28,NA,TGTGCCAGCAGCTCCCCGGGGGGCCCCACAGATACGCAGTATTTT,CASSSPGGPTDTQYF
NA,TRBJ2-1,TRBV7-2,TRBD2,TGTGCCAGCAGCAGGACTAGCGGGGGGGCAAATGAGCAGTTCTTC,CASSRTSGGANEQFF
NA,TRBJ2-5,TRBV4-3,TRBD2,TGCGCCAGCAGCCAAGAGGTGGGGCTAGCGGGGGGGCGGCAAGAGACCCAGTACTTC,CASSQEVGLAGGRQETQYF
NA,TRBJ2-2,TRBV4-3,NA,NA,CASSQDGFGAGELFF
NA,TRBJ2-7,TRBV19,TRBD1,TGTGCCAGTAGTATGACAGGGACCTACGAGCAGTACTTC,CASSMTGTYEQYF
NA,TRBJ2-1,TRBV7-2,NA,TGTGCCAGCAGCTTCGAGGTTGGCAATGAGCAGTTCTTC,CASSFEVGNEQFF
NA,TRBJ2-7,TRBV6-6,NA,TGTGCCAGCAATTTAAGGGGATACGAGCAGTACTTC,CASNLRGYEQYF
NA,TRBJ2-7,TRBV4-3,NA,TGCGCCAGCAGCCAAGATATCCGCCGGGGTTACGAGCAGTACTTC,CASSQDIRRGYEQYF
NA,TRBJ1-5,TRBV7-8,NA,TGTGCCAGCAGCCCCACGGGGTCGGCCAATCAGCCCCAGCATTTT,CASSPTGSANQPQHF
NA,TRBJ1-4,TRBV27,NA,TGTGCCAGCAGTCTCGCCAGGGAGGGGGGTAATGAAAAACTGTTTTTT,CASSLAREGGNEKLFF
NA,TRBJ2-5,TRBV6-5,NA,TGTGCCAGCAACCCGCGGCGGACGGGGAGAGAGACCCAGTACTTC,CASNPRRTGRETQYF
NA,TRBJ1-2,TRBV5-4,NA,TGTGCCAGCAGCCCGGGGTCCAGTAACGACTATGGCTACACCTTC,CASSPGSSNDYGYTF
NA,TRBJ2-7,TRBV21-1,NA,TGTGCCAGCAGCCCTCGACCATTGACAAGAACCTACGAGCAGTACTTC,CASSPRPLTRTYEQYF
NA,TRBJ1-3,TRBV7-2,TRBD1,TGTGCCAGCAGCCCCTGGGACAGGGGGAAGGGAAACACCATATATTTT,CASSPWDRGKGNTIYF
NA,TRBJ1-1,TRBV2,NA,TGTGCCAGCACGGGAGGGGTTCCCAACAGTGAAGCTTTCTTT,CASTGGVPNSEAFF